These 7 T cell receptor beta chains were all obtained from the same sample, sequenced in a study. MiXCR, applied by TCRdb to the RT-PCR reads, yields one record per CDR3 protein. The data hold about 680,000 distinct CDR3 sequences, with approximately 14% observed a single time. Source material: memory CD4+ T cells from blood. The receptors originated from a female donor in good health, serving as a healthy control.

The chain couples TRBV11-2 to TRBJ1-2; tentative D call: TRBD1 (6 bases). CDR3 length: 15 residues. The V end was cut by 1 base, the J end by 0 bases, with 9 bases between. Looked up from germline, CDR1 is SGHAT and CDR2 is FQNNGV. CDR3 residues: CASSLADRPNYGYTF. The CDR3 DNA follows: TGTGCCAGCAGCTTAGCCGACAGGCCTAACTATGGCTACACCTTC.

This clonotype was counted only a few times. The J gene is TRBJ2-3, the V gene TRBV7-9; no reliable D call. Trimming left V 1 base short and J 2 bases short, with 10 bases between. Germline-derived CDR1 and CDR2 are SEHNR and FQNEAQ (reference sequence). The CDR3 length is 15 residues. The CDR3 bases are TGTGCCAGCAGCTTAGGCGCTAACCCCACAGATACGCAGTATTTT. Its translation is CASSLGANPTDTQYF.

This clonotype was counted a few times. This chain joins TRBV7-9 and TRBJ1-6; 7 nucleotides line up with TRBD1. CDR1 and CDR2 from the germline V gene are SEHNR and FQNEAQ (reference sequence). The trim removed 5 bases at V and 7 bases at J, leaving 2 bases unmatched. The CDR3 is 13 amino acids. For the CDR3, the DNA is TGTGCCAGCAGCGGACAGGTCAATTCACCCCTCCACTTT. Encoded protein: CASSGQVNSPLHF. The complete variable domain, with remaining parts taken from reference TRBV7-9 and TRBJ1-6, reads DTGVSQNPRHKITKRGQNVTFRCDPISEHNRLYWYRQTLGQGPEFLTYFQNEAQLEKSRLLSDRFSAERPKGSFSTLEIQRTEQGDSAMYLCASSGQVNSPLHFGNGTRLTVT.

The CDR3 is CASSLGDRGYYQETQYF. CDR3 coding DNA: TGTGCCAGCAGCTTAGGGGACAGGGGTTACTACCAAGAGACCCAGTACTTC. V and J are TRBV7-2 and TRBJ2-5, with 10 bases identical to TRBD1. The CDR3 is 17 residues long. With 1 base clipped from V and 0 bases from J, the junction kept 5 bases outside the gene matches. In germline, CDR1 is SGHTA, CDR2 FQGNSA.

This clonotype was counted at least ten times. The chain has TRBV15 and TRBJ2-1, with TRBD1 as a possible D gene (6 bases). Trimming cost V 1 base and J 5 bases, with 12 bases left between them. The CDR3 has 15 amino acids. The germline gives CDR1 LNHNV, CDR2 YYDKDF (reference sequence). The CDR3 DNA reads TGTGCCACCAGCAGAGCAGGGGTTTATAACAATGAGCAGTTCTTC. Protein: CATSRAGVYNNEQFF.

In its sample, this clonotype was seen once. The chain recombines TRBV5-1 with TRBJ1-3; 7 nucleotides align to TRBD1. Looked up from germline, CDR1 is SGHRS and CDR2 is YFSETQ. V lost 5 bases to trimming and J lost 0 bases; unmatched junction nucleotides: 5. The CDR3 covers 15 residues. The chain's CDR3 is CASRPGQLSGNTIYF. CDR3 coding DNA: TGCGCCAGCAGACCGGGACAGCTCTCTGGAAACACCATATATTTT.

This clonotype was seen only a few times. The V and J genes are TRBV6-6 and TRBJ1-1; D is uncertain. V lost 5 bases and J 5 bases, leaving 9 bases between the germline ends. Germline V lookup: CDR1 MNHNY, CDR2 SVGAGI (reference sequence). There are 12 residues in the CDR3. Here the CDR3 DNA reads TGTGCCAGCAGTCAACAGAAGACTGAAGCTTTCTTT. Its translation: CASSQQKTEAFF.